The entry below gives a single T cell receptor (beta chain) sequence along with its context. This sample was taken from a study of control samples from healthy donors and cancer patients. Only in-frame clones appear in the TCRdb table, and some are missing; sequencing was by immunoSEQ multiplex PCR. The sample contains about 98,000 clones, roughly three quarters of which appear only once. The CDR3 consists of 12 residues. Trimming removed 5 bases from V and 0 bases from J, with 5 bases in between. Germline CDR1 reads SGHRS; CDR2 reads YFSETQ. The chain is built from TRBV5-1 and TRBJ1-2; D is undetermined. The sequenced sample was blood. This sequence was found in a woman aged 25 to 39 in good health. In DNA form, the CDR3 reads TGCGCCAGCAGACCTTCTAACTATGGCTACACCTTC. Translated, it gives CASRPSNYGYTF.